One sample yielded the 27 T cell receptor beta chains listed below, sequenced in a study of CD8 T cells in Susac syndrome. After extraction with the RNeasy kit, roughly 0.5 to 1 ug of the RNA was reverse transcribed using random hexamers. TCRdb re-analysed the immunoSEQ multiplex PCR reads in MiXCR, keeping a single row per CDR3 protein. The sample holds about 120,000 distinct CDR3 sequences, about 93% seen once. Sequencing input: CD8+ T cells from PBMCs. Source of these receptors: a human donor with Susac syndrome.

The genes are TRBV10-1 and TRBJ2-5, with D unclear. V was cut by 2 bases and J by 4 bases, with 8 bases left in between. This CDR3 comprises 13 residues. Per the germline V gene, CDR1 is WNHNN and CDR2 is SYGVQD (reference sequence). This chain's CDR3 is CASSESLGETQYF. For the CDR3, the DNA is TGCGCCAGCAGTGAGAGTTTGGGAGAGACCCAGTACTTC.

The CDR3 coding sequence is TGCGCCAGCAGCCAAGAAGGCGCGAGCTACAATGAGCAGTTCTTC. It specifies CASSQEGASYNEQFF. The chain uses TRBV4-3 and TRBJ2-1; D not resolved. Germline V lookup: CDR1 LGHNA, CDR2 YSLEER. V dropped 0 bases and J dropped 3 bases, with 9 bases sitting between them. The CDR3 is 15 amino acids.

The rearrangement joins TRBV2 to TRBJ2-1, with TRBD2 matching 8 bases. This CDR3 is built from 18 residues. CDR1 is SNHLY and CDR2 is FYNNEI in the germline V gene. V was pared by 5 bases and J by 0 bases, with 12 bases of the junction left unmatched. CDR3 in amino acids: CASSLPGREDSSYNEQFF. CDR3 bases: TGTGCCAGCAGTCTCCCGGGGCGGGAGGACAGCTCCTACAATGAGCAGTTCTTC.

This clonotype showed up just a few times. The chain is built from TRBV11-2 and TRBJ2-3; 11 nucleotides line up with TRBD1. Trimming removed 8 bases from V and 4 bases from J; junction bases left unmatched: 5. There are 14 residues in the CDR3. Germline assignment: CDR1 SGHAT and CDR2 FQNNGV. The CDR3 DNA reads TGTGCCAGCTCACCGGGACAGGGGGCAGATACGCAGTATTTT. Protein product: CASSPGQGADTQYF. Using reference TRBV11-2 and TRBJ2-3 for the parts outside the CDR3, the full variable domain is EAGVAQSPRYKIIEKRQSVAFWCNPISGHATLYWYQQILGQGPKLLIQFQNNGVVDDSQLPKDRFSAERLKGVDSTLKIQPAKLEDSAVYLCASSPGQGADTQYFGPGTRLTVL.

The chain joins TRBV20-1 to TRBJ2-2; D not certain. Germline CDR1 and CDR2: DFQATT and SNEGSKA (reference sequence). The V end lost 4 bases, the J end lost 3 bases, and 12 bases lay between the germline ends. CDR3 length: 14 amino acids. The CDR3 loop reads CSAKKPGYTGELFF. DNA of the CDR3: TGCAGTGCTAAGAAACCCGGTTACACCGGGGAGCTGTTTTTT.

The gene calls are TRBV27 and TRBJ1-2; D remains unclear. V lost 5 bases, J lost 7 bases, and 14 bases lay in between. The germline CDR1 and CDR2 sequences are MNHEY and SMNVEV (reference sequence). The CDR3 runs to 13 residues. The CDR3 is CASSQTALFGYTF. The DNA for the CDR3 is TGTGCCAGCAGTCAGACGGCCCTATTTGGCTACACCTTC.

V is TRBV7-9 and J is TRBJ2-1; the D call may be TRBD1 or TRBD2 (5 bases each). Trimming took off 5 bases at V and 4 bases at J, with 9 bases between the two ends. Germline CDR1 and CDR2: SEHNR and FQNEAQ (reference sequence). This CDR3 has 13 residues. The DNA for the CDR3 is TGTGCCAGCAGCCGGGACGGTTACAATGAGCAGTTCTTC. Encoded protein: CASSRDGYNEQFF.

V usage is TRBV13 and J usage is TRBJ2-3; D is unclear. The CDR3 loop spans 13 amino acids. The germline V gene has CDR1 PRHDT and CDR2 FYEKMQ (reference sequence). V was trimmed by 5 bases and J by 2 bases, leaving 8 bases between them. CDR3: CASSRYNTDTQYF. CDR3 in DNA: TGTGCCAGCAGCCGATATAACACAGATACGCAGTATTTT.

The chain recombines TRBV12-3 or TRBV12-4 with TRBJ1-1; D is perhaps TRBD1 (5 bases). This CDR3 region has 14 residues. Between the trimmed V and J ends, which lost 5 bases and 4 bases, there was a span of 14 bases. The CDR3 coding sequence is TGTGCCAGCAGTCGCGGACAAGGTCGCACTGAAGCTTTCTTT. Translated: CASSRGQGRTEAFF.

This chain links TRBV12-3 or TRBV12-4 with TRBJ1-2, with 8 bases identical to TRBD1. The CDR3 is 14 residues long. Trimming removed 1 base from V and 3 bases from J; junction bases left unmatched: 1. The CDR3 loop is CASSLGGQDYGYTF. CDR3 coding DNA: TGTGCCAGCAGTTTAGGGGGACAGGACTATGGCTACACCTTC.

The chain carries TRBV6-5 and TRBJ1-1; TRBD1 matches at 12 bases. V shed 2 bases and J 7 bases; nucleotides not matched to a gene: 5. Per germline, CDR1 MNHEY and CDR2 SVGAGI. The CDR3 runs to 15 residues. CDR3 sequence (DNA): TGTGCCAGCAGTTACGCCGGGACAGGGGGCGGTGAAGCTTTCTTT. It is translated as CASSYAGTGGGEAFF.

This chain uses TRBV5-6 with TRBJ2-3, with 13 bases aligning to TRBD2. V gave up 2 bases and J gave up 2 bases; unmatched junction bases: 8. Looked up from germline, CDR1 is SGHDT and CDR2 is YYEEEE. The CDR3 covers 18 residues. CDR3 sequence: CASSLSSGTSGVTDTQYF. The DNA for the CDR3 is TGTGCCAGCAGCTTATCGTCCGGGACTAGCGGGGTCACAGATACGCAGTATTTT.

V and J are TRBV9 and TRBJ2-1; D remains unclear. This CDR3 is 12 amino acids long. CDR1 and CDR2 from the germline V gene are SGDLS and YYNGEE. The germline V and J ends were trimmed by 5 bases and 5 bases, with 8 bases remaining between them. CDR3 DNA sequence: TGTGCCAGCAGTTCTCTGAACAATGAGCAGTTCTTC. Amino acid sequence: CASSSLNNEQFF.

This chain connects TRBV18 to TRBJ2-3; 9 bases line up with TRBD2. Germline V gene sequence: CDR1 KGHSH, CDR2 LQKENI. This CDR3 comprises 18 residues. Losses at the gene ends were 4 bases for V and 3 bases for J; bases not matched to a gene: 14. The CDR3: CASSREPGLAQWTDTQYF. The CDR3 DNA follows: TGTGCCAGCTCACGGGAACCGGGACTAGCTCAGTGGACAGATACGCAGTATTTT. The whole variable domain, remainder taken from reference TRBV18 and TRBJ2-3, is NAGVMQNPRHLVRRRGQEARLRCSPMKGHSHVYWYRQLPEEGLKFMVYLQKENIIDESGMPKERFSAEFPKEGPSILRIQQVVRGDSAAYFCASSREPGLAQWTDTQYFGPGTRLTVL.

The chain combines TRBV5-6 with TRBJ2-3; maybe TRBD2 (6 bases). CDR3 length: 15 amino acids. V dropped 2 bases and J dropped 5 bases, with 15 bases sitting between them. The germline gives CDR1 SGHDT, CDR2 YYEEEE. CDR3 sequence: CASSLGHPGGDTQYF. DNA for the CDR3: TGTGCCAGCAGCTTAGGCCACCCCGGGGGAGATACGCAGTATTTT. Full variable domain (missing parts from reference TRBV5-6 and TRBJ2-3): DAGVTQSPTHLIKTRGQQVTLRCSPKSGHDTVSWYQQALGQGPQFIFQYYEEEERQRGNFPDRFSGHQFPNYSSELNVNALLLGDSALYLCASSLGHPGGDTQYFGPGTRLTVL.

The CDR3 loop is CASRPGQGRGGQYF. DNA of the CDR3: TGTGCCAGTAGACCGGGACAGGGCCGGGGGGGCCAGTACTTC. The V and J genes are TRBV25-1 and TRBJ2-5; maybe TRBD1 (9 bases). The CDR3 contains 14 residues. The ends were cut back, 9 bases at V and 10 bases at J, with 24 bases in the middle. CDR1 is MGHDK and CDR2 is SYGVNS in the germline V gene.

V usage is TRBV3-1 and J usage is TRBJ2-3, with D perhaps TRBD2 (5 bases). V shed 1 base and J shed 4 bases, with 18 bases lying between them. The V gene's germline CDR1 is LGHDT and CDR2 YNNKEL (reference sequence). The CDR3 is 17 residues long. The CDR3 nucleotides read TGTGCCAGCAGCCAAGGGGCCTTAGCGCCCGGGGCAGATACGCAGTATTTT. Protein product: CASSQGALAPGADTQYF.

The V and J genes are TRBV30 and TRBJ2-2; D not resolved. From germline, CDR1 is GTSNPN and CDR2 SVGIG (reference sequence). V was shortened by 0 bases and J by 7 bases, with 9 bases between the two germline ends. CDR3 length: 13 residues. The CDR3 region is CAWSVGLGGELFF. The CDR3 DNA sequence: TGTGCCTGGAGTGTCGGCCTGGGCGGGGAGCTGTTTTTT.

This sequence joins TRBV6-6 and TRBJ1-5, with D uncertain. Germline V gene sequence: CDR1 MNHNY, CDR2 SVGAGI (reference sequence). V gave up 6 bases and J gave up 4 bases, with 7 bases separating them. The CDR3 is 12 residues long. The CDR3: CASREPNQPQHF. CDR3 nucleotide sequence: TGTGCCAGCAGGGAGCCGAATCAGCCCCAGCATTTT.

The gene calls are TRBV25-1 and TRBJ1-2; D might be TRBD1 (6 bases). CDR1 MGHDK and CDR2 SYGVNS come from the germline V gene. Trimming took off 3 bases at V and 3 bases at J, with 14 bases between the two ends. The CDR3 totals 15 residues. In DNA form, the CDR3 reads TGTGCCAGCAGTGATTACAGGGCATCGGACTATGGCTACACCTTC. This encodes CASSDYRASDYGYTF.

The CDR3 reads CASSPPVGGENTEAFF. Written as DNA, the CDR3 is TGTGCCAGCAGCCCACCCGTGGGGGGGGAAAACACTGAAGCTTTCTTT. The chain recombines TRBV9 with TRBJ1-1; a weak D match, TRBD1 (5 bases). V was clipped by 4 bases and J by 2 bases, with 18 bases between them. Germline V gene lookup returns CDR1 SGDLS and CDR2 YYNGEE. The CDR3 runs 16 residues.

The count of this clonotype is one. The CDR3 protein is CATSIYPIGLAGPPYNEQFF. CDR3 DNA: TGTGCCACCAGCATTTACCCCATAGGACTAGCGGGCCCTCCCTACAATGAGCAGTTCTTC. J is TRBJ2-1 and V is TRBV15; 11 nucleotides align to TRBD2. Germline V lookup: CDR1 LNHNV, CDR2 YYDKDF (reference sequence). The CDR3 runs to 20 residues. V was pared by 4 bases and J by 2 bases, with 16 bases of the junction left unmatched.

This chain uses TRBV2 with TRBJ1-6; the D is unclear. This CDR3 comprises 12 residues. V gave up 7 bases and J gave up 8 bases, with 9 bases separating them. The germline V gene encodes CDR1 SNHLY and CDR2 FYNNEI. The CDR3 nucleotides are TGTGCCAGCAAGTTGAGTTATTCACCCCTCCACTTT. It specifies CASKLSYSPLHF.

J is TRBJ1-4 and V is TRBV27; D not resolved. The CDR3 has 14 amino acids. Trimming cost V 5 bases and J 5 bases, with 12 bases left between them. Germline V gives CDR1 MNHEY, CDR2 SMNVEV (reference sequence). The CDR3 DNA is TGTGCCAGCAGTGGGCAATTCGGGAATGAAAAACTGTTTTTT. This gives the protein CASSGQFGNEKLFF.

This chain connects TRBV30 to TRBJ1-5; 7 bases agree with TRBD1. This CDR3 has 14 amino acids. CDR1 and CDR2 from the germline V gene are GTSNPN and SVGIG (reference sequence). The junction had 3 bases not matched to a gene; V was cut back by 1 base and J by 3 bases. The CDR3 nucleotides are TGTGCCTGGAGTGCGACAGGGATCAATCAGCCCCAGCATTTT. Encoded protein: CAWSATGINQPQHF.

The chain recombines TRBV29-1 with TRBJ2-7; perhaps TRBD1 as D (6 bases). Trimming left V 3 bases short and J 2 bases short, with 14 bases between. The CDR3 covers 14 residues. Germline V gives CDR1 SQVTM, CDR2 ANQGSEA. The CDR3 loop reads CSVEVRAGAYEQYF. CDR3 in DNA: TGCAGCGTTGAGGTTCGGGCAGGGGCCTACGAGCAGTACTTC.

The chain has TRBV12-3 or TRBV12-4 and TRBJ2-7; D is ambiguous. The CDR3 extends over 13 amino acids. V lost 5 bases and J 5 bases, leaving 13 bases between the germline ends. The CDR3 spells CASSETTGDEQYF. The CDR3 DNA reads TGTGCCAGCAGTGAGACGACTGGGGACGAGCAGTACTTC.